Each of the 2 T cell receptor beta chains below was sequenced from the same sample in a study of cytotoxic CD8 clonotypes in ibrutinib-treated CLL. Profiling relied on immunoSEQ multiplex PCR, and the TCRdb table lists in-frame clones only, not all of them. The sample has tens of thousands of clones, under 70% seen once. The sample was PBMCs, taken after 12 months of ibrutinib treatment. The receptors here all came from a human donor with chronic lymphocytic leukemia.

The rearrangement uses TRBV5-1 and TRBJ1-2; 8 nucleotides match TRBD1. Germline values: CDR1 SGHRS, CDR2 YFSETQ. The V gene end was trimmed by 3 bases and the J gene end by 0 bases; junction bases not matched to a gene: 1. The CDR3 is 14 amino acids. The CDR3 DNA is TGCGCCAGCAGCTCGGGACAGGCTAACTATGGCTACACCTTC. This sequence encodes CASSSGQANYGYTF.

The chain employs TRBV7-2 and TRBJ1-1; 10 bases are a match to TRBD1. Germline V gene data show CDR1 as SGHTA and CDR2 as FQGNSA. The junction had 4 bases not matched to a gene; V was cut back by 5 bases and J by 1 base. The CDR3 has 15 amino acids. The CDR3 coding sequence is TGTGCCAGCAGCAGACAGGGGGCGGGGAACACTGAAGCTTTCTTT. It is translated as CASSRQGAGNTEAFF.